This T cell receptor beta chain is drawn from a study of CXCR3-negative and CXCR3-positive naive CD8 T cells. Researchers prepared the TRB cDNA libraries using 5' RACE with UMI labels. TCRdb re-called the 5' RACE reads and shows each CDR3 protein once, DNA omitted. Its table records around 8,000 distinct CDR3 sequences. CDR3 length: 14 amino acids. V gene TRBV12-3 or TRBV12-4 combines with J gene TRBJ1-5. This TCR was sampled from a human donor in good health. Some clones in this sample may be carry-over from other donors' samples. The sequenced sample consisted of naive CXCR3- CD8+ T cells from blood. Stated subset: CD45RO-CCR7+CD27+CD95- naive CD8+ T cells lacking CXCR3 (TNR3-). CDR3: CASRREGSNQPQHF.